What follows are 13 T cell receptor beta chains derived from one specimen sequenced in a study of T cell responses to AZD1222 COVID-19 vaccine. Profiled with immunoSEQ multiplex PCR; TCRdb holds only in-frame clones, not every one. Among about 85,000 clones listed, roughly 90% were seen once. This specimen was peripheral blood, taken on day 0 of AZD1222 vaccination. The receptor set was obtained from an adult in good health.

The chain combines TRBV6-5 with TRBJ2-2; D remains ambiguous. Germline CDR1 and CDR2: MNHEY and SVGAGI. V was cut by 0 bases and J by 3 bases, with 5 bases left in between. The CDR3 has 14 residues. CDR3 in DNA: TGTGCCAGCAGTTACTCTGGCTACACCGGGGAGCTGTTTTTT. Residues: CASSYSGYTGELFF.

The chain uses TRBV7-9 and TRBJ2-7; D remains ambiguous. The CDR3 extends over 13 amino acids. CDR1 SEHNR and CDR2 FQNEAQ come from the germline V gene (reference sequence). V lost 1 base and J lost 5, with 9 bases in between. The CDR3 DNA reads TGTGCCAGCAGCTTAGAGAGCCCTGACGAGCAGTACTTC. It is translated as CASSLESPDEQYF.

The gene calls are TRBV19 and TRBJ2-5, with 8 nucleotides matching TRBD1. Looked up from germline, CDR1 is LNHDA and CDR2 is SQIVND (reference sequence). This CDR3 has 13 amino acids. Losses at the gene ends were 5 bases for V and 5 bases for J; bases not matched to a gene: 4. CDR3 sequence: CASSPQGAETQYF. CDR3 bases: TGTGCCAGTAGTCCTCAGGGGGCTGAGACCCAGTACTTC.

The V call is TRBV13, the J call TRBJ1-3; TRBD1 matches at 9 bases. The CDR3 runs 15 residues. V was clipped by 5 bases and J by 4 bases; unmatched bases: 6. CDR1 is PRHDT, CDR2 FYEKMQ, per germline (reference sequence). The chain's CDR3 is CASSPGQGWGNTIYF. The CDR3 DNA follows: TGTGCCAGCAGCCCTGGACAGGGGTGGGGAAACACCATATATTTT.

The V call is TRBV5-4, the J call TRBJ2-3; D tentatively fits TRBD1 or TRBD2 (5 bases each). V lost 5 bases, J lost 10 bases, and 14 bases lay in between. The CDR3 is 12 residues long. Germline V gene lookup returns CDR1 SGHNT and CDR2 YYREEE (reference sequence). CDR3 region: CASREGSGAQYF. The DNA for the CDR3 is TGTGCCAGCAGAGAGGGGTCAGGTGCGCAGTATTTT.

The J gene is TRBJ1-5, the V gene TRBV5-1; 9 bases map to TRBD1. With 4 bases clipped from V and 11 bases from J, the junction kept 10 bases outside the gene matches. The germline CDR1 and CDR2 sequences are SGHRS and YFSETQ. The CDR3 totals 14 residues. DNA for the CDR3: TGCGCCAGCAGCCCCGCGGGGGACAGGGCGGCCCAGCATTTT. It yields the protein CASSPAGDRAAQHF.

V usage is TRBV18 and J usage is TRBJ1-2, with D possibly being TRBD1 (6 bases). From germline, CDR1 is KGHSH and CDR2 LQKENI. With 4 bases removed from V and 2 bases from J, the gap between germline ends came to 14 bases. This CDR3 contains 15 residues. The CDR3 sequence: CASSRGDTQNYGYTF. As DNA, the CDR3 is TGTGCCAGCTCACGAGGGGACACCCAAAACTATGGCTACACCTTC.

The chain combines TRBV5-6 with TRBJ2-6; D ambiguous. The CDR3 extends over 15 amino acids. CDR1 is SGHDT and CDR2 is YYEEEE in the germline V gene. V was shortened by 4 bases and J by 1 base, with 9 bases between the two germline ends. The CDR3 region has the DNA TGTGCCAGCAGCACGGCAGCTTCTGGGGCCAACGTCCTGACTTTC. It translates to CASSTAASGANVLTF.

This sequence joins TRBV5-8 and TRBJ1-2; tentative D call: TRBD1 (5 bases). The V gene lost 4 bases and the J gene lost 5 bases, with 9 bases spanning the gap. The length of the CDR3 is 12 residues. In germline, CDR1 is SGHTS, CDR2 YDEGEE. CDR3 sequence reads: CASSPRQYGYTF. The DNA for the CDR3 is TGTGCCAGCAGCCCCCGACAGTATGGCTACACCTTC.

V usage is TRBV27 and J usage is TRBJ2-3, with 10 bases aligning to TRBD1. The CDR3 sequence is 15 residues long. J gave up 6 bases and V 7 bases, and 10 bases lay outside the gene matches. Germline loops: CDR1 MNHEY, CDR2 SMNVEV (reference sequence). The CDR3 sequence is CASTTPTGGRDTQYF. The CDR3 coding sequence is TGTGCCAGCACCACTCCGACAGGGGGCAGGGATACGCAGTATTTT.

V and J are TRBV29-1 and TRBJ1-1; no clear D. With 2 bases removed from V and 0 bases from J, the gap between germline ends came to 10 bases. The CDR3 totals 14 residues. Looked up from germline, CDR1 is SQVTM and CDR2 is ANQGSEA. CDR3 DNA sequence: TGCAGCGTTGAAAACTTGCAGCTGAACACTGAAGCTTTCTTT. This encodes CSVENLQLNTEAFF.

The chain carries TRBV7-3 and TRBJ2-1; unclear D gene. The CDR3 totals 13 residues. Germline V CDR1 and CDR2: SGHTA, FQGTGA. The V gene lost 5 bases and the J gene lost 4 bases, with 9 bases spanning the gap. Written as DNA, the CDR3 is TGTGCCAGCAGCCACGACCCATACAATGAGCAGTTCTTC. Its translation is CASSHDPYNEQFF.

The chain links TRBV5-5 to TRBJ2-5; D remains unclear. The CDR3 consists of 13 residues. Germline-derived CDR1 and CDR2 are SGHKS and YYEKEE (reference sequence). V was pared by 0 bases and J by 5 bases, with 8 bases between. The DNA for the CDR3 is TGTGCCAGCAGCTTGGCCACGTCGGAGACCCAGTACTTC. As protein: CASSLATSETQYF.